The next 9 T cell receptor beta chains were all read from a single sample in a study of cytomegalovirus exposure and HLA in healthy donors. Profiling relied on immunoSEQ multiplex PCR, and the TCRdb table lists in-frame clones only, not all of them. Of about 73,000 clones in the sample, 95% were seen once. The sequenced material came from PBMCs. These receptor sequences come from a young man in good health and CMV-seronegative.

The chain employs TRBV5-4 and TRBJ1-1; no clear D gene. The CDR3 is 13 residues long. Trimming left V 5 bases short and J 11 bases short, with 19 bases between. The germline V gene has CDR1 SGHNT and CDR2 YYREEE (reference sequence). In DNA, the CDR3 is TGTGCCAGCAGTCACTTGGAGGAAGATCGGGCTTTCTTT. Translated, it gives CASSHLEEDRAFF.

The chain uses TRBV30 and TRBJ1-5, with a tentative D call TRBD1 (5 bases). Germline CDR1 and CDR2: GTSNPN and SVGIG (reference sequence). This CDR3 has 13 residues. V lost 5 bases to trimming and J lost 2 bases, with 10 bases between them. The CDR3 nucleotides are TGTGCCTGGGGGAGGGGTGGCAATCAGCCCCAGCATTTT. Translated, it gives CAWGRGGNQPQHF.

V usage is TRBV5-1 and J usage is TRBJ1-1; TRBD1 matches 7 bases. J was trimmed by 0 bases and V by 0 bases; bases with no gene match: 2. The CDR3 consists of 15 residues. Per the germline V gene, CDR1 is SGHRS and CDR2 is YFSETQ. This CDR3 is CASSLGDSLNTEAFF. In DNA, the CDR3 is TGCGCCAGCAGCTTGGGGGACAGCTTGAACACTGAAGCTTTCTTT.

The chain recombines TRBV11-2 with TRBJ1-5; D not resolved. CDR3 length equals 13 residues. Germline V gives CDR1 SGHAT, CDR2 FQNNGV. V lost 5 bases and J lost 1, with 6 bases in between. CDR3 sequence (DNA): TGTGCCAGCAGCGAGGGAAGCAATCAGCCCCAGCATTTT. It translates to CASSEGSNQPQHF.

The rearrangement links TRBV7-6 to TRBJ1-1; a possible D gene is TRBD1 (5 bases). V gave up 1 base and J gave up 8 bases, with 11 bases separating them. There are 13 residues in the CDR3. Germline-derived CDR1 and CDR2 are SGHVS and FNYEAQ. Written as DNA, the CDR3 is TGTGCCAGCAGCTTAGGGAGGGGATCCGAAGCTTTCTTT. Translation: CASSLGRGSEAFF.

V gene TRBV30 combines with J gene TRBJ1-2, with 9 bases that match TRBD1. CDR1 and CDR2 from the germline V gene are GTSNPN and SVGIG (reference sequence). This CDR3 region has 17 residues. The V segment lost 0 bases and the J segment 4 bases; nucleotides outside the gene matches: 12. Written as DNA, the CDR3 is TGTGCCTGGAGTGTTGGGACAGGGACCACGGGAGGCTATGGCTACACCTTC. Encoded protein: CAWSVGTGTTGGYGYTF.

The chain combines TRBV27 with TRBJ2-7; D might be TRBD1 (7 bases). The ends were cut back, 2 bases at V and 1 base at J, with 12 bases in the middle. This CDR3 spans 15 amino acids. The germline V gene has CDR1 MNHEY and CDR2 SMNVEV (reference sequence). The CDR3 nucleotides read TGTGCCAGCAGTTTAGGGGCAGGGGGGTCCTACGAGCAGTACTTC. Translated, it gives CASSLGAGGSYEQYF.

The J gene is TRBJ2-1, the V gene TRBV27; D gene unclear. V was cut by 10 bases and J by 0 bases, with 19 bases left in between. The CDR3 covers 16 residues. CDR1 and CDR2 (germline): MNHEY, SMNVEV (reference sequence). The DNA for the CDR3 is TGTGCCACCGCCGAAATCTCCCACAGCTCCTACAATGAGCAGTTCTTC. This translates into CATAEISHSSYNEQFF.

This rearrangement joins TRBV7-3 to TRBJ1-2, with TRBD1 identical over 10 bases. This CDR3 has 16 amino acids. CDR1 and CDR2 (germline): SGHTA, FQGTGA. V was pared by 1 base and J by 6 bases, with 8 bases of the junction left unmatched. CDR3 DNA: TGTGCCAGCAGCTTAAGGGTGACAGGGGGCGGGAATGGCTACACCTTC. Its translation is CASSLRVTGGGNGYTF.